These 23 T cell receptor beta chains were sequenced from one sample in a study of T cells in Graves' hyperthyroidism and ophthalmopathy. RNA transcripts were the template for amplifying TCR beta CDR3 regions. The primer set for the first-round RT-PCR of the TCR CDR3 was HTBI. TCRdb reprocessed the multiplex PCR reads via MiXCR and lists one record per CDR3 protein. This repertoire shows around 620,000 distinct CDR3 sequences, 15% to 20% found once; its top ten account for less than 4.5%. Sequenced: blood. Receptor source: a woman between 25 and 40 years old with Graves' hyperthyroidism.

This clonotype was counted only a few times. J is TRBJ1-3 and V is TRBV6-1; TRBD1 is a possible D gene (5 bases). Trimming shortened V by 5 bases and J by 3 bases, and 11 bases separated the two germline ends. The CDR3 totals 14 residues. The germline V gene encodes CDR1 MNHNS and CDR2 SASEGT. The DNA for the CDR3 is TGTGCCAGCAGTTTGGCAGGGAATGGAAACACCATATATTTT. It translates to CASSLAGNGNTIYF.

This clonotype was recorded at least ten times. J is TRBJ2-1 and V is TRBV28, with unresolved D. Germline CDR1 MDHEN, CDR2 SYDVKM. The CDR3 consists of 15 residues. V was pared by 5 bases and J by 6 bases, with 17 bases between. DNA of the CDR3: TGTGCCAGCAGTCTCGCCCTGGACCCATTCAATGAGCAGTTCTTC. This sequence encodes CASSLALDPFNEQFF.

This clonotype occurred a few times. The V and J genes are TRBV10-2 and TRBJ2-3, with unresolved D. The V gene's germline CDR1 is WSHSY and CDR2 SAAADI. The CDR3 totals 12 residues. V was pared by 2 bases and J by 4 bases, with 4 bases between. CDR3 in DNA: TGCGCCAGCAGTGAGGTAGCAGATACGCAGTATTTT. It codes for CASSEVADTQYF.

The CDR3 coding sequence is TGTGCCACCAGGACAGGAGGAGGCACAGATACGCAGTATTTT. Translation gives CATRTGGGTDTQYF. V and J are TRBV24-1 and TRBJ2-3, with D possibly matching TRBD1 (6 bases). The CDR3 is 14 amino acids. The V gene lost 7 bases and the J gene lost 1 base, with 11 bases spanning the gap. The germline V gene has CDR1 KGHDR and CDR2 SFDVKD.

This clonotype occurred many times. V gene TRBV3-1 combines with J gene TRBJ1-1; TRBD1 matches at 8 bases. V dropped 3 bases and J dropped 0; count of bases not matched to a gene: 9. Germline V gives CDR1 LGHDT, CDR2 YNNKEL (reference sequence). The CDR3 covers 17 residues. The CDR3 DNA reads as TGTGCCAGCAGCCATCTTTCACCGGGACAGGTGAACACTGAAGCTTTCTTT. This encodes CASSHLSPGQVNTEAFF. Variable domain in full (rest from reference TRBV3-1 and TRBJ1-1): DTAVSQTPKYLVTQMGNDKSIKCEQNLGHDTMYWYKQDSKKFLKIMFSYNNKELIINETVPNRFSPKSPDKAHLNLHINSLELGDSAVYFCASSHLSPGQVNTEAFFGQGTRLTVV.

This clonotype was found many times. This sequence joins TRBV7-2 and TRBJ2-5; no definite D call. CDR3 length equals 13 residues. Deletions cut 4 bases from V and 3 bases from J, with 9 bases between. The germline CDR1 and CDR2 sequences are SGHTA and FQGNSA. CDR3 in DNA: TGTGCCAGCAGCTATCCCCCCAAAGAGACCCAGTACTTC. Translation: CASSYPPKETQYF.

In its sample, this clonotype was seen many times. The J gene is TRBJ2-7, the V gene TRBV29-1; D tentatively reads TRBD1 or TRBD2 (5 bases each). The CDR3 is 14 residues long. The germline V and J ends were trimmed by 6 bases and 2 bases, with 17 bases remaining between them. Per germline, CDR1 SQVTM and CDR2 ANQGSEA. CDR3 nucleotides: TGCAGCGTCTTGGGTGGGGCGGGTCCCTACGAGCAGTACTTC. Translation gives CSVLGGAGPYEQYF.

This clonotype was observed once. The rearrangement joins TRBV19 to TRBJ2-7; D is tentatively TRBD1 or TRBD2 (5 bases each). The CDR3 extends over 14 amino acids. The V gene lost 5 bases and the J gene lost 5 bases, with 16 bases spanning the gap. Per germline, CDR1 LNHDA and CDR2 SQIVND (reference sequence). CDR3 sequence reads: CASSPRTGPNEQYF. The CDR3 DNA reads TGTGCCAGTAGTCCTCGAACGGGACCGAACGAGCAGTACTTC. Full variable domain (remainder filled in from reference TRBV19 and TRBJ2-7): DGGITQSPKYLFRKEGQNVTLSCEQNLNHDAMYWYRQDPGQGLRLIYYSQIVNDFQKGDIAEGYSVSREKKESFPLTVTSAQKNPTAFYLCASSPRTGPNEQYFGPGTRLTVT.

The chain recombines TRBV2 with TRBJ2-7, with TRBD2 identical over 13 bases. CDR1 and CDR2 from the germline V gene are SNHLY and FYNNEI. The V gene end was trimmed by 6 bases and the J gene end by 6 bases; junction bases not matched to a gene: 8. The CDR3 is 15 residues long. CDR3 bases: TGTGCCAGCAGCCCGAGGACTAGCGGGAGCTCCGAGCAGTACTTC. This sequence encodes CASSPRTSGSSEQYF.

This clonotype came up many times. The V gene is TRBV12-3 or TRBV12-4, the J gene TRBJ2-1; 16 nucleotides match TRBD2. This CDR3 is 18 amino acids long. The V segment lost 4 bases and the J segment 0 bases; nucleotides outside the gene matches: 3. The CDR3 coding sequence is TGTGCCAGCAGTTCGGGACTAGCGGGAGGGGTCTCCTACAATGAGCAGTTCTTC. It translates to CASSSGLAGGVSYNEQFF.

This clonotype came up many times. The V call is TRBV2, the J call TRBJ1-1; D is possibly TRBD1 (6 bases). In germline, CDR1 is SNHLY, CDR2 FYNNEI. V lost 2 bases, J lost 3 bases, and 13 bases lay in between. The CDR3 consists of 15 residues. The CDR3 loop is CASSEMGGLDTEAFF. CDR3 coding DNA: TGTGCCAGCAGTGAAATGGGGGGCCTAGACACTGAAGCTTTCTTT.

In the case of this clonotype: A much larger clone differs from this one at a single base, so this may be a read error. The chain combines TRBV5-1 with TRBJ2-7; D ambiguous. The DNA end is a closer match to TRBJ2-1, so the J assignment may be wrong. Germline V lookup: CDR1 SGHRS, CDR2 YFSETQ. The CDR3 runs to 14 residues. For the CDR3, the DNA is TGCGCCAGCAGCTTGGACGCGAAATCCTACGAGCAGTTCTTC. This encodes CASSLDAKSYEQFF.

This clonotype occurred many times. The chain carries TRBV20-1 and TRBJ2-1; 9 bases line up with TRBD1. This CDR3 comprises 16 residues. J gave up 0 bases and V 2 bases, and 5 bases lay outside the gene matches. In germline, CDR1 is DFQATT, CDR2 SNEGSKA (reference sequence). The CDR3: CSARPGQGSSYNEQFF. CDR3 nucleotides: TGCAGTGCTAGACCCGGACAGGGGAGCTCCTACAATGAGCAGTTCTTC.

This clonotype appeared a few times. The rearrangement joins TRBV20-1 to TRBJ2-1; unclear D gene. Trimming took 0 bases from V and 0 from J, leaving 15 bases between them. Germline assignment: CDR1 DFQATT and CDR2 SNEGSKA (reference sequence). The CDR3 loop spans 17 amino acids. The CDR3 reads CSARDEVGGRSYNEQFF. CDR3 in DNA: TGCAGTGCTAGAGATGAGGTGGGCGGACGCTCCTACAATGAGCAGTTCTTC.

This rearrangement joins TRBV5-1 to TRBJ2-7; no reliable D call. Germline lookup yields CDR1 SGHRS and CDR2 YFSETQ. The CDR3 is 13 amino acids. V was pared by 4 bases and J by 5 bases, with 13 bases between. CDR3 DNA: TGCGCCAGCAGCAACCTTGAGGCCCACGAGCAGTACTTC. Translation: CASSNLEAHEQYF.

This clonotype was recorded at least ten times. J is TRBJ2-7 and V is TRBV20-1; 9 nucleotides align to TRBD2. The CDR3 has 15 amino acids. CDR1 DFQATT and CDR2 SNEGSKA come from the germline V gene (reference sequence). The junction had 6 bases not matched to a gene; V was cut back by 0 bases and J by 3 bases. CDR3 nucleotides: TGCAGTGCTAGAGAAGGTAGCGGGAGAAACTACGAGCAGTACTTC. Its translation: CSAREGSGRNYEQYF.

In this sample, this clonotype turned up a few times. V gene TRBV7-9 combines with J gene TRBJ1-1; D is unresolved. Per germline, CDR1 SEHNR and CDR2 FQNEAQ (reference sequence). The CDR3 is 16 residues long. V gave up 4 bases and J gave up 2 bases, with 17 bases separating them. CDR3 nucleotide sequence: TGTGCCAGCAGCTCAGCGCGGGGAGTTGGAAACACTGAAGCTTTCTTT. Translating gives CASSSARGVGNTEAFF.

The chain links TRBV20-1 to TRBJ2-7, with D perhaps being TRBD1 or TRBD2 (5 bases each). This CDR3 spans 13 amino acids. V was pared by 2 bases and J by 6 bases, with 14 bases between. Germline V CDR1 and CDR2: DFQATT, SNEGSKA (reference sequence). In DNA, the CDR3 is TGCAGTGCTAGACCCGGGACCCCCCTCGAGCAGTACTTC. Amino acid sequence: CSARPGTPLEQYF.

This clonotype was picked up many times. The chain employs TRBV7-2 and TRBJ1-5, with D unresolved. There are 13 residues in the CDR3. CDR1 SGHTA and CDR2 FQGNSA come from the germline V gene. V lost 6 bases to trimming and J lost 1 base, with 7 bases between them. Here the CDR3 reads CASSRSSNQPQHF. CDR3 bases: TGTGCCAGCAGTCGCAGCAGCAATCAGCCCCAGCATTTT.

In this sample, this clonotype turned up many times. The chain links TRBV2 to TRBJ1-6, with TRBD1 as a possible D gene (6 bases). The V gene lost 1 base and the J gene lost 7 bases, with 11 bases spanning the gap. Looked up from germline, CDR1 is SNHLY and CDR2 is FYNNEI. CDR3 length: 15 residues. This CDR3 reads CASSEEGGVNSPLHF. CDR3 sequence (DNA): TGTGCCAGCAGTGAAGAGGGGGGTGTCAATTCACCCCTCCACTTT.

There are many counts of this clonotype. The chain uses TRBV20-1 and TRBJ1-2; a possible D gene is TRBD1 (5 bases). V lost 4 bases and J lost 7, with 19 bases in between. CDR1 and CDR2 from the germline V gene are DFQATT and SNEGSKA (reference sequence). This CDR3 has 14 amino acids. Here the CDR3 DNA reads TGCAGTGCTAACCCACAGGTGGGGCGAGCTGGCTACACCTTC. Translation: CSANPQVGRAGYTF.

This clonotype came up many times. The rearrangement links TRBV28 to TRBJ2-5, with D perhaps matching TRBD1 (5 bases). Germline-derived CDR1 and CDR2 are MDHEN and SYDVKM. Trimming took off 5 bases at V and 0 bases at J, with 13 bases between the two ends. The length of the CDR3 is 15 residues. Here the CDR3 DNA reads TGTGCCAGCAGTACCGGACACGGAAACCAAGAGACCCAGTACTTC. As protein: CASSTGHGNQETQYF.

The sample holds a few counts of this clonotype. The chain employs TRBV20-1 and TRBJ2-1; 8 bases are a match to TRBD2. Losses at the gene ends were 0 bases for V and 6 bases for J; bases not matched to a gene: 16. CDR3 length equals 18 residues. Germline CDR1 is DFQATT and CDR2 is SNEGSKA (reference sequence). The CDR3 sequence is CSARDFASGTRTPNEQFF. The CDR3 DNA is TGCAGTGCTAGAGATTTTGCTTCCGGGACTAGAACCCCCAATGAGCAGTTCTTC.